The T cell receptor beta chain under discussion was sequenced for a study of cytomegalovirus exposure and HLA in healthy donors. Study outcomes and limitations: Later examination showed HLA-associated TCR beta chains had greater clonal expansion than equally common others. Indistinguishable V segments such as TRBV6-2 and TRBV6-3 were excluded. Across donors, sequencing depth was assumed by presence/absence analyses to be roughly uniform.

A word on this clone: Its matching antigen is unknown.

This CDR3 has 16 residues. The germline gives CDR1 MNHNS, CDR2 SASEGT. V was cut by 0 bases and J by 0 bases, with 11 bases left in between. Primers for the PCR totalled 60 Vbeta and 13 Jbeta. The repertoire was sequenced with immunoSEQ multiplex PCR; TCRdb's copy has only in-frame clones and lacks some. The sample has around 170,000 clones, roughly 80% seen once. The chain couples TRBV6-1 to TRBJ1-2; D is possibly TRBD1 (5 bases). Sample: PBMCs. The origin of this receptor is a girl under 18 in good health and CMV-seropositive. The CDR3 DNA reads as TGTGCCAGCAGTGAAGCTTACAGGCGTCCTAACTATGGCTACACCTTC. As protein: CASSEAYRRPNYGYTF.